This entry describes one T cell receptor beta chain. The antigen remains unidentified. The table came from immunoSEQ multiplex PCR; TCRdb's copy has only in-frame clones and leaves some out. The sample yields 90,000 to 150,000 clones, roughly 88% seen once. V shed 5 bases, J shed 2 bases, and the junction held 8 bases outside the gene matches. Germline CDR1 and CDR2: SGHVS and FQNEAQ. This CDR3 is built from 15 residues. This entry belongs to a study of cytomegalovirus exposure and HLA in healthy donors. Notes on the study in general: In vitro testing confirmed a few CMV-associated chains as specific for CMV antigens.

The rearrangement links TRBV7-8 to TRBJ1-1, with TRBD1 matching 7 bases. Sequencing used PBMCs. The sequence was collected from a woman aged 18-29 years in good health and CMV-seropositive. The CDR3 DNA reads as TGTGCCAGCAGCCGATATGACAGGGTAAACACTGAAGCTTTCTTT. Translation: CASSRYDRVNTEAFF. The full variable domain, in which reference TRBV7-8 and TRBJ1-1 provide the parts outside the CDR3, is GAGVSQSPRYKVAKRGQDVALRCDPISGHVSLFWYQQALGQGPEFLTYFQNEAQLDKSGLPSDRFFAERPEGSVSTLKIQRTQQEDSAVYLCASSRYDRVNTEAFFGQGTRLTVV.